One TCR beta chain is described in this entry. Its antigen is still unknown. The input lacks base qualities; no much larger clone sits a single base away. The library was produced with the immunoSEQ multiplex PCR assay. A mixture of 60 forward primers for TCR Vbeta segments and 13 reverse primers for TCR Jbeta segments was used in the multiplex PCR. A multiplex PCR assay on genomic DNA amplified the CDR3 region of rearranged TCR beta genes. The amplified TCR beta libraries were sequenced on the Illumina HiSeq System as 87-base-pair reads. In the authors' own workflow: Across the roughly 700 repertoires, a later analysis counted 80 million or so unique TCR beta chains, approximately 10 million of which were shared by at least two donors. Raw reads were error-corrected and collapsed into unique sequences by a nearest-neighbor algorithm in which closely related sequences were merged to remove PCR and sequencing errors. V, D and J gene segments were assigned by aligning CDR3 sequences to IMGT reference sequences. For a sequence to be retained, at least a six-nucleotide match to both a V gene segment and a J gene segment was required. Rearrangements were classified as productive when the CDR3 lacked stop codons and remained in frame with V and J, and all other rearrangements were classified as non-productive. Following IMGT convention, CDR3 was defined as the stretch from the second conserved V-encoded cysteine up to the conserved J-encoded phenylalanine. The earlier analysis of about 610 of the donors excluded any sequence lacking an unambiguous match to a single V gene segment. In an earlier analysis of a few hundred of the donors, V segments were called functional above 56.7% productive rearrangements and were called segregating when the between-donor standard deviation exceeded 5%. A statistical classification framework was built to diagnose cytomegalovirus status from the catalog of TCR beta chain sequences. In a later analysis, V and J genes were assigned by comparing TCR nucleotide sequences against IMGT/GENE-DB human TR gene sequences. Using the TCRdist pipeline, a later analysis assigned CDR3 sequences along with most-parsimonious VDJ recombination scenarios. A later analysis defined each TCR beta chain by its CDR3 amino acid sequence plus V-gene family, and excluded reads lacking a unique V-gene family. To address suspected cross-contamination and a sequencing artifact, a later analysis removed over 500 highly shared, low-generation-probability nucleotide sequences. In a later analysis, a clonal expansion index for each public chain was calculated from normalized within-repertoire ranks of inferred template counts. In a later analysis, generation probabilities were computed with a VDJ recombination model fitted to out-of-frame rearrangements, and the resulting probabilities were checked against IGoR. Hypergeometric tests were used in a later analysis to score TCR-TCR, TCR-HLA and TCR-CMV co-occurrence, with a repertoire-size bias correction applied to the TCR pairs. False discovery rates were estimated in a later analysis by permuting HLA or CMV assignments 20 times. In a later analysis, co-occurring TCRs were grouped with DBSCAN, and TCRdist sequence similarity was added when clustering was performed within HLA-allele-positive subsets. Repertoires with fewer than 30,000 or more than 120,000 public chains were left out of co-occurrence clustering, as were four to six repertoires with anomalous nucleotide sharing. TCRdb mirrors the immuneACCESS table, restricted to in-frame sequences. Some clones are absent from its copies; in checked studies, under half trace to an unresolved V gene, and the reason for the others is unknown. The V and J calls and clone size were taken over from that table, and D and trimming were inferred from the DNA. The sample data list about 160,000 clones, and about 85% of these were observed just once. The ten largest clones represent 1% of the sample.

This record belongs to a study of cytomegalovirus exposure and HLA in healthy donors (dated by TCRdb to the late 2010s). Describing the broader study: According to an earlier analysis of a few hundred of the donors, about 190 million T cells yielded 117 million unique TCR beta sequences and around 280 Gb of sequence data. About 300 gigabases of sequencing data and approximately 92 million unique TCR sequences made up an early release that covered around 640 HLA-typed donors. Of the approximately 400 genotyped donors, 80% to 90% were placed in the genetic ancestry cluster associated with self-reported Caucasian donors. The study was designed to test whether signatures of past pathogen exposure could be identified by cataloging public T cell receptors. The study used immunosequencing to profile the T cell repertoires of approximately 690 subjects and linked those repertoires to cytomegalovirus serostatus. Besides the first cohort of roughly 700 subjects, a separate validation cohort made up of 120 different subjects was used. To predict cytomegalovirus infection status, the study brought together high-throughput TCR immunosequencing, statistical association of individual TCRs with disease status, and machine learning. A later analysis re-examined previously published TCR beta repertoires from around 670 donors and added high-resolution HLA genotyping to investigate patterns of TCR occurrence. Rather than using new phenotypic data, the later analysis identified candidate immune exposures from TCR beta sequences and from how often those sequences occurred across donors. An earlier analysis of about 620 of the donors applied high-throughput TCR beta sequencing to assess whether each TCR beta V gene segment acted as functional or pseudogenic. Donor age, sex, ethnicity and CMV serostatus were compiled together with the repertoire data. In a later genetic analysis, genome-wide SNP genotypes for about three fifths of the roughly 670 donors were used, and that subset was treated as a discovery cohort. All discovery cohort repertoires had been generated using a single sequencing platform. HLA typing included class I and class II loci at four-digit resolution. The number of typed donors differed by locus: about 620-640 for A, B, C, DRB1 and DQB1; 522 for DQA1; 600 to 610 for DPA1; and about 470 for DPB1. Several DR-DQ haplotypes were treated as single units for association and clustering because of strong linkage in the cohort. Among about 400 genotyped donors of the cohort, an average of approximately 240,000 unique TCR beta nucleotide sequences was sequenced per donor, of which about 18% were non-productive.

Study-wide conclusions, independent of this receptor: In the study, around 160 TCR beta chains were listed as associated with cytomegalovirus. In a later analysis, the rate of TCR association differed among HLA loci, with DRB1 alleles having the most associated TCRs and HLA-C alleles having the fewest. A cluster of highly shared sequence variants was judged likely to be a technical artifact of the sequencing pipeline. At a false discovery rate of 0.05, a later analysis linked around 15,000 TCR beta sequences to specific HLA alleles. An earlier analysis of roughly 570 of the donors showed that most TCR beta V segments appeared in productive rearrangements either about 87% or about 30% of the time, which broadly matched IMGT annotations. A further reported finding was that TCR beta sequences accurately predicted the HLA-A and HLA-B alleles for most subjects in the first cohort. While some public TCRs were present in many individuals, most TCR sequences turned up only very rarely across donors. In a later genetic analysis, a missense DCLRE1C variant was associated with V-gene and J-gene trimming of TCR beta chains, and the association was replicated in an independent cohort. According to the authors, the approach could potentially be generalized to other disease states and immunological phenotypes. A later analysis reported that several top co-occurrence clusters appeared linked to parvovirus B19, influenza, CMV and Epstein-Barr virus. In both the original and validation cohorts, the classifier was reported to diagnose cytomegalovirus status with high specificity and sensitivity. Roughly uniform sequencing depth across donors was assumed in presence/absence analyses, although this assumption may not hold. According to a later analysis, most CMV-associated TCR beta chains appeared to be HLA-restricted, and the HLA associations seemed to be driven largely by CMV exposure. Because the 87-base-pair reads could not distinguish some IMGT-functional V segments, including TRBV6-2 and TRBV6-3, those segments were excluded. This cohort had only TCR beta chains sequenced, and the lack of alpha or paired-chain data limited which features could be detected. Assigning TCR associations to individual alleles was difficult when HLA alleles, especially DR and DQ, strongly co-occurred. Linkage disequilibrium might explain the correlated functional status among segregating V segments, but an unknown experimental factor could not be ruled out. Because counts were too low, more than 15 rarely observed V segments, including chromosome 9 orphons, were left out of the earlier analysis of 587 of the donors. Because some donors lacked HLA typing at each locus, the association tests relied only on the typed subset. The only immune exposure information available for the cohort was CMV serostatus. A later analysis found that HLA-associated TCR beta chains were more clonally expanded and had lower generation probabilities than equally common non-associated chains. In vitro tests confirmed that a few of the cytomegalovirus-associated TCR beta chains recognize cytomegalovirus antigens. In a later genetic analysis, fewer N-insertions in productive TCRs were reported among donors in an Asian-associated ancestry cluster than the approximately 670-donor mean.

The CDR3 holds 15 amino acids from the cysteine to the phenylalanine. Just the 45-base CDR3 DNA is kept, in frame starting at base 1. CDR1 and CDR2 are read off the germline V gene as SNHLY and FYNNEI. V lost 4 bases and J lost 0 bases; the stretch between them is 10 bases long. The cohort was made up of several hundred healthy bone marrow donors. Cohort members were all nominally healthy when sampled, although unrecorded immune exposures were likely present. The donor tested CMV seronegative, placing the donor among the 352 seronegative members of the cohort. A peripheral blood sample was provided by each donor, and peripheral blood mononuclear cells were used for TCR beta sequencing. The Qiagen DNeasy Blood Extraction Kit was used to extract genomic DNA from the blood cell samples.

The clonotype comes from a boy aged 2-9 years in good health and CMV-seronegative. Sequencing input: PBMCs. The chain is encoded by TRBV2 joined to TRBJ1-5; TRBD1 is a possible D gene, resting on 6 matching bases. The CDR3 region: CASSVDRNSNQPQHF. The DNA reads TGTGCCAGCAGTGTCGACAGGAATAGCAATCAGCCCCAGCATTTT.